This is a list of T cell receptor beta chains from one sample in a study of T cell repertoires in cytomegalovirus infection. TCRdb itself ran the reads through MiXCR, one entry per CDR3 protein. The top ten clones hold roughly a quarter of a sample with 150,000 to 200,000 distinct CDR3 sequences, about 15% of them seen once. The material sequenced was PBMCs. The receptor set was obtained from a human donor in good health (CMV status not recorded). Some clones in this sample may be carry-over from other donors' samples. Both conserved end residues are part of each CDR3. D genes are given only for firm matches.

TRBV2,TRBJ2-1,TRBD1,CASRWTGGRNEQFF
TRBV12-3/TRBV12-4,TRBJ2-5,TRBD2,CASRRTSGGAVETQYF
TRBV14,TRBJ1-1,.,CASSQYREITEAFF
TRBV14,TRBJ1-2,TRBD1,CASSQGGTGGASIGYTF
TRBV9,TRBJ2-7,TRBD2,CASSPGLATDSYEQYF
TRBV20-1,TRBJ1-2,.,CSARVGRGANYGYTF
TRBV28,TRBJ1-5,.,CASTKRGRAKPQHF
TRBV7-2,TRBJ2-7,.,CASSLVRTDEQYF
TRBV4-1,TRBJ1-1,.,CASSQVGKVRGAFF
TRBV5-5,TRBJ2-1,.,CASSLEGGIYNEQFF
TRBV29-1,TRBJ2-5,TRBD2,CSVWTSGGETQYF
TRBV5-6,TRBJ1-1,.,CASSLGEKNTEAFF
TRBV7-2,TRBJ1-5,TRBD1,CASSSDRVQPQHF
TRBV4-2,TRBJ2-7,TRBD2,CASSQVFRLAGRLSYEQYF
TRBV28,TRBJ2-3,TRBD2,CASSRWESGRDTQYF
TRBV6-5,TRBJ2-1,.,CATHPGSNEQFF
TRBV7-2,TRBJ2-3,.,CASASGTDTQYF
TRBV19,TRBJ1-5,.,CASSTQDSNQPQHF
TRBV19,TRBJ1-1,.,CASSIEARGNTEAFF
TRBV11-2,TRBJ1-1,.,CASTLLEGLNTEAFF
TRBV6-2/TRBV6-3,TRBJ2-2,.,CASSYGLDAGELFF
TRBV6-2/TRBV6-3,TRBJ2-1,.,CASSLGPEQFF
TRBV19,TRBJ2-6,TRBD1,CASSLNAPGQTYSGANVLTF
TRBV7-3,TRBJ2-3,TRBD1,CASSPSGGQGQDTQYF
TRBV2,TRBJ1-1,TRBD1,CASSDTGGDEAFF
TRBV7-2,TRBJ2-7,.,CASTNLGEVWREQYF
TRBV25-1,TRBJ1-5,.,CASSEWDSNQPQHF
TRBV7-3,TRBJ2-1,TRBD2,CASSLLAGEGVNEQFF
TRBV2,TRBJ1-2,.,CASNAGINYGYTF
TRBV11-2,TRBJ2-7,TRBD1,CASSIGQGGYEQYF
TRBV7-3,TRBJ2-3,.,CASSLSGSPISTDTQYF
TRBV10-2,TRBJ1-1,.,CASSEGTSRTLKAFF